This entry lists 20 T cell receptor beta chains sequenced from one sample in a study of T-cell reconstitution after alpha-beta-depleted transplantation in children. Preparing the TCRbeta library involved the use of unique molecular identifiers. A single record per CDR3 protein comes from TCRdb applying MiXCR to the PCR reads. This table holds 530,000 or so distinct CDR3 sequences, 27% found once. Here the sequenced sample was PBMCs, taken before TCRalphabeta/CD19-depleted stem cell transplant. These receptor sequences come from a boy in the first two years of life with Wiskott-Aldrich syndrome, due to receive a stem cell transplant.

This chain's CDR3 is CASSFLGGGQETQYF. The CDR3, as DNA: TGTGCCAGCAGCTTTCTAGGGGGAGGCCAAGAGACCCAGTACTTC. V gene TRBV7-9 combines with J gene TRBJ2-5; D possibly uses TRBD1 or TRBD2 (6 bases each). Germline V gives CDR1 SEHNR, CDR2 FQNEAQ (reference sequence). With 3 bases removed from V and 1 base from J, the gap between germline ends came to 12 bases. The CDR3 is made up of 15 amino acids. The whole variable domain, filled in from reference TRBV7-9 and TRBJ2-5, reads DTGVSQNPRHKITKRGQNVTFRCDPISEHNRLYWYRQTLGQGPEFLTYFQNEAQLEKSRLLSDRFSAERPKGSFSTLEIQRTEQGDSAMYLCASSFLGGGQETQYFGPGTRLLVL.

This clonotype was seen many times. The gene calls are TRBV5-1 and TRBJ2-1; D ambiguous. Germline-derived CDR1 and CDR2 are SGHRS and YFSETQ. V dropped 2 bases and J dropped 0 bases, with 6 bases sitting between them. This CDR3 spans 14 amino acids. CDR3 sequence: CASSLASSYNEQFF. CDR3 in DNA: TGCGCCAGCAGCTTAGCGAGCTCCTACAATGAGCAGTTCTTC. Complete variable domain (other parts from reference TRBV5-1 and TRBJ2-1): KAGVTQTPRYLIKTRGQQVTLSCSPISGHRSVSWYQQTPGQGLQFLFEYFSETQRNKGNFPGRFSGRQFSNSRSEMNVSTLELGDSALYLCASSLASSYNEQFFGPGTRLTVL.

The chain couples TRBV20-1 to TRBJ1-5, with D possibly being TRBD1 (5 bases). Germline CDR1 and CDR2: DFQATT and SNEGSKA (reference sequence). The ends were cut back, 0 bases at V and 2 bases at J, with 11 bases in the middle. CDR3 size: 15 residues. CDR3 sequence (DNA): TGCAGTGCTAGAGATTTAGTAGGGGGCAATCAGCCCCAGCATTTT. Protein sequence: CSARDLVGGNQPQHF.

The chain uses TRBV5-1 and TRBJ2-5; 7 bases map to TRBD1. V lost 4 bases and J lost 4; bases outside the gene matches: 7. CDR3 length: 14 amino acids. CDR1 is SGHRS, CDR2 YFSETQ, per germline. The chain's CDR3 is CASSTGQVGETQYF. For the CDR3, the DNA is TGCGCCAGCAGCACAGGACAGGTGGGAGAGACCCAGTACTTC.

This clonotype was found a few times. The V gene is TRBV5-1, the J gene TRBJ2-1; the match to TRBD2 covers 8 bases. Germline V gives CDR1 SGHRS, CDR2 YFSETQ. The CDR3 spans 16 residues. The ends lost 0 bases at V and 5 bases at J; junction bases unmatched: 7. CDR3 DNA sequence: TGCGCCAGCAGCTTGGTGGCGGGAGGCCCTGACAATGAGCAGTTCTTC. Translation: CASSLVAGGPDNEQFF.

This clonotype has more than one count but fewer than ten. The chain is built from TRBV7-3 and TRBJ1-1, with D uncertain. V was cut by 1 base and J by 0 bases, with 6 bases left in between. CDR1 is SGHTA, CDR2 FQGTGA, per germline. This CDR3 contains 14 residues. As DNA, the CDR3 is TGTGCCAGCAGCTTAATGGGAGTGAACACTGAAGCTTTCTTT. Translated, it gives CASSLMGVNTEAFF. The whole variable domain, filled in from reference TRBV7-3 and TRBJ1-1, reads GAGVSQTPSNKVTEKGKYVELRCDPISGHTALYWYRQSLGQGPEFLIYFQGTGAADDSGLPNDRFFAVRPEGSVSTLKIQRTERGDSAVYLCASSLMGVNTEAFFGQGTRLTVV.

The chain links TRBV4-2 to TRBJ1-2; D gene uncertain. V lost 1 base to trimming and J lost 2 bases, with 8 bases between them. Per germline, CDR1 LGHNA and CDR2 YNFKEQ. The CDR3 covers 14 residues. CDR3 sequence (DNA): TGTGCCAGCAGCCAAGGGAGCTCAAACTATGGCTACACCTTC. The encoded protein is CASSQGSSNYGYTF.

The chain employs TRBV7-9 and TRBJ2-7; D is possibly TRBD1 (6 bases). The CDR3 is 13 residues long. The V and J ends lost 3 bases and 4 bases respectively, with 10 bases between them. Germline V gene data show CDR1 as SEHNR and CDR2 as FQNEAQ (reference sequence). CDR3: CASSFATGYEQYF. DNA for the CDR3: TGTGCCAGCAGCTTCGCGACAGGTTACGAGCAGTACTTC.

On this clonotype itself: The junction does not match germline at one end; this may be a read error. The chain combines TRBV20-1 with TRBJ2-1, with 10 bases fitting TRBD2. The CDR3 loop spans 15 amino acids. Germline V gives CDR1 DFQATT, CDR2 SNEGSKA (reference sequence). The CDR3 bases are TGCTGTGCTAGCCGGACTAGCGGAAACTACAATGAGCAGTTCTTC. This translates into CCASRTSGNYNEQFF.

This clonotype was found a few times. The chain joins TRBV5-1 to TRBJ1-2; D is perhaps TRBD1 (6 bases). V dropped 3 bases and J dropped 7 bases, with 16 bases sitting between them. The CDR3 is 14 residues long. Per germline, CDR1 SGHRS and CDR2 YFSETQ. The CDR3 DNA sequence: TGCGCCAGCAGCTCAACATTACAGGGATCTGGCTACACCTTC. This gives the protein CASSSTLQGSGYTF.

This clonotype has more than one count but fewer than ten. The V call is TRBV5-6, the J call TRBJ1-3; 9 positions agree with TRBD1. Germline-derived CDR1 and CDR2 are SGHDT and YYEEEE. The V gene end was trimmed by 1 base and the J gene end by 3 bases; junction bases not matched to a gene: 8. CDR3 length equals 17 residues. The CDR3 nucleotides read TGTGCCAGCAGCTTGCCGGGACAGGGATTTGATGGAAACACCATATATTTT. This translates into CASSLPGQGFDGNTIYF.

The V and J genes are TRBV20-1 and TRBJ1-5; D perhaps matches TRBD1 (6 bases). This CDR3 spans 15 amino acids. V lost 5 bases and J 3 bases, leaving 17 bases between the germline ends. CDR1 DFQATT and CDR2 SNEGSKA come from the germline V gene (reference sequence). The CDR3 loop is CSARPGAGVNQPQHF. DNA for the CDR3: TGCAGTGCTCGCCCGGGGGCAGGGGTCAATCAGCCCCAGCATTTT.

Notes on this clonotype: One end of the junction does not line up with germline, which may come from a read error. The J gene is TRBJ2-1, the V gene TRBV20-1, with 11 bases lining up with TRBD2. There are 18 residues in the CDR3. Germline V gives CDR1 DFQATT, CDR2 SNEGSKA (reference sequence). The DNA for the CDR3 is TGCTGTGCTAGACAAACTAGCGGGAGAAGAGAGGCCTACAATGAGCAGTTCTTC. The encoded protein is CCARQTSGRREAYNEQFF.

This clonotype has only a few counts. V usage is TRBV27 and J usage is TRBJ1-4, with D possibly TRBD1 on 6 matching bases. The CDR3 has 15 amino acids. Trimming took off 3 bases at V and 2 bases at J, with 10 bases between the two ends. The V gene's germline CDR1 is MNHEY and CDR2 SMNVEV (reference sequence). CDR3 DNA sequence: TGTGCCAGCAGTTTCGGGGGGGCGACTAATGAAAAACTGTTTTTT. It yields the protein CASSFGGATNEKLFF.

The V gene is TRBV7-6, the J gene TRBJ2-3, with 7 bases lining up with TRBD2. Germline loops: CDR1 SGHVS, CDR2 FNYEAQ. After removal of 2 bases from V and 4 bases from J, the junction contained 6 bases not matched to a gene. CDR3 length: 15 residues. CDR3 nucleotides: TGTGCCAGCAGCTTACTTTCTAGCGGCGCAGATACGCAGTATTTT. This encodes CASSLLSSGADTQYF.

The CDR3 loop is CASSVGEGSSYNEQFF. The CDR3 DNA sequence: TGTGCCAGCAGCGTAGGCGAGGGGAGCTCCTACAATGAGCAGTTCTTC. V gene TRBV9 combines with J gene TRBJ2-1; either TRBD1 or TRBD2 may fit D (5 bases each). CDR1 and CDR2 (germline): SGDLS, YYNGEE. Trimming removed 0 bases at V and 0 bases at J, with 10 bases between. This CDR3 has 16 amino acids.

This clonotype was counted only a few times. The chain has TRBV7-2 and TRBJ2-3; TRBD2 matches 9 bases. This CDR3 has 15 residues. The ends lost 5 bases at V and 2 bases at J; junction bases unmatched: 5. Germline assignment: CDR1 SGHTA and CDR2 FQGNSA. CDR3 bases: TGTGCCAGCAGCCAAATAGCGGGAGCCACAGATACGCAGTATTTT. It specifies CASSQIAGATDTQYF.

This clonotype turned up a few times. CDR3 region: CASSFLGGPSTEAFF. CDR3 nucleotides: TGTGCCAGCAGCTTTTTGGGGGGGCCAAGCACTGAAGCTTTCTTT. The rearrangement joins TRBV7-9 to TRBJ1-1; tentative D call: TRBD1 (6 bases). This CDR3 is built from 15 residues. Germline CDR1 is SEHNR and CDR2 is FQNEAQ (reference sequence). V was pared by 3 bases and J by 4 bases, with 15 bases between.

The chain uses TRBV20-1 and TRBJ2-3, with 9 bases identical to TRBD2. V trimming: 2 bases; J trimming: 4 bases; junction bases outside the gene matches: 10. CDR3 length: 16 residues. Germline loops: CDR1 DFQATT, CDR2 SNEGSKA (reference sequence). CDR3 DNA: TGCAGTGCTAGAAAGCGGGAGGTACCGGGGTCAGATACGCAGTATTTT. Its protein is CSARKREVPGSDTQYF.

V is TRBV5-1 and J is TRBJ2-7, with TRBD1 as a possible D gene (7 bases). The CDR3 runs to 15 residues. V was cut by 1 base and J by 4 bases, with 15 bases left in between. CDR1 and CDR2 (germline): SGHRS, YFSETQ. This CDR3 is CASSLWAGGRYEQYF. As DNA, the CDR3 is TGCGCCAGCAGCTTGTGGGCAGGGGGGAGGTACGAGCAGTACTTC.